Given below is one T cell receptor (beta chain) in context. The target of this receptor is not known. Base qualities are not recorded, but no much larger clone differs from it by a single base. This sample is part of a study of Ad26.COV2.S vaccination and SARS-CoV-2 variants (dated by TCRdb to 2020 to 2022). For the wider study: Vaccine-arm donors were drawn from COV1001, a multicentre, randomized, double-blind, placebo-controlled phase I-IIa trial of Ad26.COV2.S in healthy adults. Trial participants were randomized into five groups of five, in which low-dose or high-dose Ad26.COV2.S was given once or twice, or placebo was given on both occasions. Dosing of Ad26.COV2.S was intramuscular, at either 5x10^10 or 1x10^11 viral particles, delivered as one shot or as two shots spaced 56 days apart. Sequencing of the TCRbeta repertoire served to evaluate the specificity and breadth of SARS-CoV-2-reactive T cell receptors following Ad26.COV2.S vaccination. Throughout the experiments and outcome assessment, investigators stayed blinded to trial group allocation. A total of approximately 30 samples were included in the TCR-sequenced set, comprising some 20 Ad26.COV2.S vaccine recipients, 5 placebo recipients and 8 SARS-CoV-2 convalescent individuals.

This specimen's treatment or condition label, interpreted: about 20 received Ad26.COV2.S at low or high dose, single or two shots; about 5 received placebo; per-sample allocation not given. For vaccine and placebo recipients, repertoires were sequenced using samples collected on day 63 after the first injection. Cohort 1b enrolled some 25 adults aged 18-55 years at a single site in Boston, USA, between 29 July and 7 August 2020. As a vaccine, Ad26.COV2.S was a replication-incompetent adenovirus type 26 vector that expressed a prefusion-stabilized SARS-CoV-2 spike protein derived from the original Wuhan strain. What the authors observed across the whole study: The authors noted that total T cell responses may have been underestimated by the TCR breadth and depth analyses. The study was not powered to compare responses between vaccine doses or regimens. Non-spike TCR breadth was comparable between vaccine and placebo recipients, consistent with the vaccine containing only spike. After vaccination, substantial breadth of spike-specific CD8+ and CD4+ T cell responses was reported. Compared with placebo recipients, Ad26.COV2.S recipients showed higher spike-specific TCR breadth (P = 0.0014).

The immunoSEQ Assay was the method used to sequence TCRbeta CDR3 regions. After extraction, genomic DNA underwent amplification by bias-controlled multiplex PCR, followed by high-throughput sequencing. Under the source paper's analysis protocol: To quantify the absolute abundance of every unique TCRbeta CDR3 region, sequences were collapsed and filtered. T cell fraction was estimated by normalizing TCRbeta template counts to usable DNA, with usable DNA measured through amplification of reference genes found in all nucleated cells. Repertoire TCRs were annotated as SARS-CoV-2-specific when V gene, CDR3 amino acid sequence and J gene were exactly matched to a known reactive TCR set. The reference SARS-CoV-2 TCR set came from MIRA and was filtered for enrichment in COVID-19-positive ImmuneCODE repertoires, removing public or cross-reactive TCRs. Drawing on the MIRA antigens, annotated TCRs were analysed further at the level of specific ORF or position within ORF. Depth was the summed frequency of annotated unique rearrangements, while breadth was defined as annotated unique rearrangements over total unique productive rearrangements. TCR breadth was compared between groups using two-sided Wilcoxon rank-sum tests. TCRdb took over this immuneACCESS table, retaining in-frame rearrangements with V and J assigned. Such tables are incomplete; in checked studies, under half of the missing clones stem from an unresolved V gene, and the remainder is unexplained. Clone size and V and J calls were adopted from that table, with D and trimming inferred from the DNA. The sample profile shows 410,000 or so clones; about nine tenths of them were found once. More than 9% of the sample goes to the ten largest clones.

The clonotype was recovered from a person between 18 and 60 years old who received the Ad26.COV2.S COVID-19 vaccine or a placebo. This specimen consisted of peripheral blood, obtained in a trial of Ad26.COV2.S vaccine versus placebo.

The CDR3 in this case is CASRPYDISGDTGELFF. The DNA sequence reads TGTGCCAGCAGACCCTATGATATTTCAGGGGACACCGGGGAGCTGTTTTTT. The V and J genes are TRBV28 and TRBJ2-2, and perhaps TRBD1 as D gene, on 6 matching bases. Reading from cysteine to phenylalanine, the CDR3 counts 17 amino acids. The only DNA kept is the CDR3, 51 bases in frame from the first base. Sequences MDHEN (CDR1) and SYDVKM (CDR2) are obtained from the germline V gene. V lost 6 bases and J lost 3 bases; the stretch between them is 20 bases long.